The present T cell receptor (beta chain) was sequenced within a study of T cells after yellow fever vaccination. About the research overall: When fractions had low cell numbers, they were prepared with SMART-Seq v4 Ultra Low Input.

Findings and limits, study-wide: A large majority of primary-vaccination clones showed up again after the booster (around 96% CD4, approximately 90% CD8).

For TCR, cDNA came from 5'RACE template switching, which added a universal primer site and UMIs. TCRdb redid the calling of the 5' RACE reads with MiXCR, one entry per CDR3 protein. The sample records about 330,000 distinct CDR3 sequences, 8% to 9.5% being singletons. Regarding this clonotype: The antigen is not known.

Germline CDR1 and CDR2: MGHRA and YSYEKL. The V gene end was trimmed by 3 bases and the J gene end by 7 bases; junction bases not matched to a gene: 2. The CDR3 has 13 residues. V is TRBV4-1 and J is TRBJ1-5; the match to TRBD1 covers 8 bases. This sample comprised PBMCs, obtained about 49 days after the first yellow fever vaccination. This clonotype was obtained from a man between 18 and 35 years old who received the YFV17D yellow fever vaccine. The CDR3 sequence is CASSQTGDQPQHF. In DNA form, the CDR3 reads TGCGCCAGCAGCCAGACAGGGGACCAGCCCCAGCATTTT.